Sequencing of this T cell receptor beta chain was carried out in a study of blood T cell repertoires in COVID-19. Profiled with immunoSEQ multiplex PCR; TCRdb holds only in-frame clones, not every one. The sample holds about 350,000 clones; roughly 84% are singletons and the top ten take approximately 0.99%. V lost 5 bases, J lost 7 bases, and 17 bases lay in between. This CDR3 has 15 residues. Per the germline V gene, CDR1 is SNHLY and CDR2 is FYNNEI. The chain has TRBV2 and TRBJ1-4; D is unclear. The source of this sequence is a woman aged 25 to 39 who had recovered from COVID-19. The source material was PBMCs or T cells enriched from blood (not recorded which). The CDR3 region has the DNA TGTGCCAGCAGTACCCCGGGTATCGGCGGTGAAAAACTGTTTTTT. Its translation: CASSTPGIGGEKLFF.